This TCR beta chain was sequenced during a study of control samples from healthy donors and cancer patients. The method was immunoSEQ multiplex PCR; TCRdb's version includes in-frame clones alone and lacks a portion of them. The table has tens of thousands of clones, approximately 89% seen once. This CDR3 comprises 13 residues. CDR1 is SGHRS and CDR2 is YFSETQ in the germline V gene. Trimming removed 4 bases from V and 2 bases from J, with 10 bases in between. The sequenced material came from blood. The clonotype was recovered from a man over 45 in good health. The genes are TRBV5-1 and TRBJ2-7; D may be TRBD1 (6 bases). CDR3 residues: CASSDDRTYEQYF. CDR3 nucleotide sequence: TGCGCCAGCAGCGATGACAGGACCTACGAGCAGTACTTC.